This entry describes one T cell receptor beta chain. Its matching antigen is unknown. From germline, CDR1 is SGHVS and CDR2 FQNEAQ. This CDR3 has 18 residues. The junction had 9 bases not matched to a gene; V was cut back by 1 base and J by 0 bases. Healthy bone marrow donors made up the donors. Primers: 60 Vbeta forward and 13 Jbeta reverse. Some clones are missing from TCRdb's copy, which holds only in-frame ones; the method was immunoSEQ multiplex PCR. The table includes 200,000 to 250,000 clones, about 80% detected once. The data originate from a study of cytomegalovirus exposure and HLA in healthy donors. Notes on the study in general: Prior analysis indicated that the majority of TCR beta V segments exhibited productivity approximately 87% or approximately 30% of the time. Sequencing artifact likely explains a cluster of highly shared sequence variants. Among immune exposure information, only CMV serostatus was available.

The specimen was PBMCs. The rearrangement uses TRBV7-8 and TRBJ2-1, with TRBD2 matching 7 bases. The sequence was obtained from a man aged 35 to 55 in good health and CMV-seronegative. CDR3 region: CASSLVVRRGSSYNEQFF. The CDR3 region has the DNA TGTGCCAGCAGCTTAGTTGTCAGGCGGGGGAGCTCCTACAATGAGCAGTTCTTC.